What follows are 11 T cell receptor beta chains derived from one specimen sequenced in a study. TCRdb redid the calling of the 5' RACE reads with MiXCR, one entry per CDR3 protein. The sample consists of 55,000 or so distinct CDR3 sequences, roughly 20% of them appearing once. Cells sorted as Tregs were CD4+, CD25+ and CD127-/low. Sequencing was done on a sample of tumor-infiltrating Tregs sorted from the breast tumor. Every receptor here comes from a female donor with breast cancer.

The gene calls are TRBV18 and TRBJ2-1; a weak D match, TRBD1 (6 bases). Germline lookup yields CDR1 KGHSH and CDR2 LQKENI. V dropped 3 bases and J dropped 7 bases, with 10 bases sitting between them. CDR3 length equals 13 residues. CDR3 sequence: CASSPKQGNEQFF. The CDR3, as DNA: TGTGCCAGCTCACCGAAACAGGGAAATGAGCAGTTCTTC.

This clonotype was seen a few times. The rearrangement joins TRBV20-1 to TRBJ2-3; 8 nucleotides line up with TRBD2. The germline CDR1 and CDR2 sequences are DFQATT and SNEGSKA (reference sequence). The CDR3 contains 18 residues. V shed 0 bases, J shed 2 bases, and the junction held 13 bases outside the gene matches. CDR3 coding DNA: TGCAGTGCTAGAGATTCCGGGTGGTCAGCGGGGGACACAGATACGCAGTATTTT. This translates into CSARDSGWSAGDTDTQYF.

Remarks on this clonotype: With a much larger clone just one base away, this may be a read error. V usage is TRBV2 and J usage is TRBJ2-1; 12 positions agree with TRBD2. Germline V gives CDR1 SNHLY, CDR2 FYNNEI. The junction had 1 base not matched to a gene; V was cut back by 4 bases and J by 9 bases. This CDR3 comprises 13 residues. CDR3 sequence (DNA): TGTGCCAGCAGTGCTAGCGGGAGGGTTGAGCAGTTCTTC. This gives the protein CASSASGRVEQFF.

This clonotype was counted only a few times. The junction and the germline gene differ at one end; a read error may be behind it. The CDR3 loop reads CASTSDSVSYDQYF. The CDR3 DNA is TGCGCCAGCACCTCGGACAGCGTCTCCTACGACCAGTACTTC. This chain uses TRBV5-1 with TRBJ2-7, with D perhaps TRBD1 (6 bases). CDR1 SGHRS and CDR2 YFSETQ come from the germline V gene. The CDR3 has 14 residues.

This clonotype was picked up a small number of times. The chain carries TRBV29-1 and TRBJ2-3; no reliable D call. CDR1 and CDR2 from the germline V gene are SQVTM and ANQGSEA. The germline V and J ends were trimmed by 3 bases and 1 base, with 11 bases remaining between them. The CDR3 has 14 residues. As DNA, the CDR3 is TGCAGCGTTGACTTCCCGCAGGGCACAGATACGCAGTATTTT. This encodes CSVDFPQGTDTQYF.

In DNA form, the CDR3 reads TGTGCCAGCAGTCCCGCTCTGGGCGCTGTGGGTGAAAAACTGTTTTTT. This translates into CASSPALGAVGEKLFF. The chain has TRBV28 and TRBJ1-4; D gene uncertain. Germline CDR1 and CDR2: MDHEN and SYDVKM. V was shortened by 5 bases and J by 7 bases, with 20 bases between the two germline ends. CDR3 length: 16 residues.

This clonotype has a handful of counts. The J gene is TRBJ1-2, the V gene TRBV7-2; no firm D call. CDR1 and CDR2 (germline): SGHTA, FQGNSA. Trimming shortened V by 7 bases and J by 5 bases, and 11 bases separated the two germline ends. The CDR3 sequence is 12 residues long. CDR3 region: CASINPGYGYTF. DNA for the CDR3: TGTGCCAGCATCAATCCGGGATATGGCTACACCTTC.

This clonotype was counted many times. The genes are TRBV6-1 and TRBJ1-5, with D uncertain. This CDR3 region has 16 residues. Per germline, CDR1 MNHNS and CDR2 SASEGT. V was cut by 0 bases and J by 6 bases, with 15 bases left in between. CDR3 region: CASSEARWEGSQPQHF. CDR3 nucleotide sequence: TGTGCCAGCAGTGAAGCGCGGTGGGAAGGTAGTCAGCCCCAGCATTTT.

The sample holds a few counts of this clonotype. V gene TRBV6-6 combines with J gene TRBJ2-2, with unresolved D. Germline V gene sequence: CDR1 MNHNY, CDR2 SVGAGI (reference sequence). The CDR3 length is 17 residues. V dropped 0 bases and J dropped 4 bases, with 15 bases sitting between them. The CDR3 loop reads CASSYSSPSLGTGELFF. The CDR3, as DNA: TGTGCCAGCAGTTACTCGTCCCCCTCACTGGGCACCGGGGAGCTGTTTTTT.

This clonotype was picked up many times. V gene TRBV18 combines with J gene TRBJ2-1; 9 bases agree with TRBD2. CDR1 is KGHSH and CDR2 is LQKENI in the germline V gene. The length of the CDR3 is 16 residues. The V gene end was trimmed by 0 bases and the J gene end by 3 bases; junction bases not matched to a gene: 3. CDR3 sequence (DNA): TGTGCCAGCTCACCACCCCTAGCGGGAAACTACAATGAGCAGTTCTTC. This translates into CASSPPLAGNYNEQFF.

This clonotype has ten or more counts. V usage is TRBV20-1 and J usage is TRBJ2-1; 8 bases map to TRBD2. V shed 3 bases and J 7 bases; nucleotides not matched to a gene: 8. The CDR3 covers 14 residues. Germline values: CDR1 DFQATT, CDR2 SNEGSKA (reference sequence). The CDR3 bases are TGCAGTGCTAGTGGGACTAGTCTGGGGAATGAGCAGTTCTTC. It yields the protein CSASGTSLGNEQFF.